This T cell receptor beta chain appears in the sequencing data of a study of identical twins. This CDR3 has 16 amino acids. The germline V gene has CDR1 MDHEN and CDR2 SYDVKM. J gave up 5 bases and V 8 bases, and 13 bases lay outside the gene matches. Overall study findings and caveats: Invariant populations such as MAIT and iNKT cells could partly muddle zero-insertion analyses. In cord blood, abundant beta clonotypes had fewer insertions; memory showed no trend. Among out-of-frame alpha sequences shared by twins, low generation probability occurred in excess.

TCRdb processed the 5' RACE reads anew with MiXCR; each CDR3 protein has one entry. The profile shows 350,000 to 600,000 distinct CDR3 sequences, 13% to 15% of them singletons. This clonotype was picked up many times. Its antigen remains unidentified. This sample was shared with a second study, whose subject was yellow fever vaccine responses in identical twins. From that study: Twins showed a vaccine T cell response that reportedly seemed partly convergent, partly personalized.

The gene calls are TRBV28 and TRBJ2-2, with TRBD1 matching 8 bases. The material sequenced was CD4+ T cells sorted from blood. This clonotype was obtained from a woman aged 18-29 years in good health. This CDR3 reads CASGLRTGSGTGELFF. CDR3 nucleotides: TGTGCCAGCGGATTACGGACAGGGTCGGGAACCGGGGAGCTGTTTTTT.